Below are 17 T cell receptor beta chains sequenced from a single sample in a study of blood T cell repertoires in COVID-19. This table comes from immunoSEQ multiplex PCR, and its TCRdb copy is limited to in-frame clones, with some not included. The sample lists roughly 150,000 clones, approximately 80% occurring once. The sample taken for sequencing was PBMCs or T cells enriched from blood (not recorded which). Every receptor here comes from a man between 70 and 80 years old who had been exposed to COVID-19.

The chain carries TRBV6-2 or TRBV6-3 and TRBJ1-2, with 7 bases that match TRBD1. This CDR3 has 17 amino acids. Per the germline V gene, CDR1 is MNHEY and CDR2 is SVGEGT. With V trimmed by 3 bases and J by 4 bases, 14 bases remained unmatched. The CDR3 sequence is CASSYTGTVELLYGYTF. The CDR3 coding sequence is TGTGCCAGCAGTTATACCGGGACAGTAGAGCTCCTCTATGGCTACACCTTC.

Turning to this clone: Relative to the germline gene, one junction end is altered; a read error may explain this. This chain joins TRBV29-1 and TRBJ1-1; TRBD1 matches 11 bases. CDR1 and CDR2 from the germline V gene are SQVTM and ANQGSEA. This CDR3 spans 13 amino acids. CDR3 residues: CSVEGQGATEAFF. The CDR3 nucleotides are TGCAGCGTAGAAGGACAGGGGGCCACTGAAGCTTTCTTT.

The chain has TRBV2 and TRBJ2-2, with 12 bases lining up with TRBD2. The germline gives CDR1 SNHLY, CDR2 FYNNEI. V lost 6 bases and J lost 2; bases outside the gene matches: 4. There are 16 residues in the CDR3. The CDR3 is CASSAGLAGNTGELFF. CDR3 DNA sequence: TGTGCCAGCAGCGCCGGACTAGCGGGAAACACCGGGGAGCTGTTTTTT.

This clone came up a few times. The V and J genes are TRBV11-2 and TRBJ2-5; perhaps TRBD1 as D (5 bases). The germline CDR1 and CDR2 sequences are SGHAT and FQNNGV. The ends were cut back, 5 bases at V and 1 base at J, with 14 bases in the middle. The CDR3 contains 15 residues. The CDR3 DNA is TGTGCCAGCAGCCTCCGGATGACAGCCCAAGAGACCCAGTACTTC. This gives the protein CASSLRMTAQETQYF.

J is TRBJ2-3 and V is TRBV10-1, with 7 bases fitting TRBD1. The CDR3 is 13 residues long. Germline values: CDR1 WNHNN, CDR2 SYGVQD (reference sequence). J was trimmed by 6 bases and V by 2 bases; bases with no gene match: 2. CDR3: CASSEQQGDTQYF. CDR3 in DNA: TGCGCCAGCAGTGAGCAACAGGGGGATACGCAGTATTTT.

The chain has TRBV28 and TRBJ2-3; 7 nucleotides line up with TRBD2. The V gene's germline CDR1 is MDHEN and CDR2 SYDVKM. The CDR3 contains 16 residues. V lost 3 bases to trimming and J lost 2 bases; unmatched junction nucleotides: 8. The CDR3 DNA reads as TGTGCCAGCAGTTTGAGTAGTCTAGCGGTCACAGATACGCAGTATTTT. Its protein product is CASSLSSLAVTDTQYF.

Here the CDR3 DNA reads TGTGCCAGTAGTAACGGGATTCTGACAGGAGCCCCTATCCTGGGTGGCTACACCTTC. Translation gives CASSNGILTGAPILGGYTF. The gene calls are TRBV19 and TRBJ1-2; D is perhaps TRBD1 (6 bases). Germline V gene lookup returns CDR1 LNHDA and CDR2 SQIVND (reference sequence). This CDR3 is built from 19 residues. Trimming pared 4 bases from V and 7 bases from J, leaving 31 bases between.

V and J are TRBV7-9 and TRBJ1-3; 7 positions match TRBD1. CDR3 length: 16 residues. Unmatched junction bases numbered 7, after V lost 3 bases and J lost 2 bases. CDR1 and CDR2 (germline): SEHNR, FQNEAQ (reference sequence). The DNA for the CDR3 is TGTGCCAGCAGCTTCATAACAGGGGTCGCTGGAAACACCATATATTTT. Protein product: CASSFITGVAGNTIYF. Filled out from reference TRBV7-9 and TRBJ1-3, the complete variable domain reads DTGVSQNPRHKITKRGQNVTFRCDPISEHNRLYWYRQTLGQGPEFLTYFQNEAQLEKSRLLSDRFSAERPKGSFSTLEIQRTEQGDSAMYLCASSFITGVAGNTIYFGEGSWLTVV.

V is TRBV9 and J is TRBJ2-2; 7 bases align to TRBD2. The J segment lost 8 bases and the V segment lost 1 base, leaving 5 bases of the junction unmatched. The CDR3 covers 14 residues. Germline assignment: CDR1 SGDLS and CDR2 YYNGEE. The CDR3 nucleotides read TGTGCCAGCAGCGTAAGAAGCGGGAAAGGGGAGCTGTTTTTT. As protein: CASSVRSGKGELFF.

The chain carries TRBV7-2 and TRBJ1-5; TRBD1 matches 7 bases. Germline assignment: CDR1 SGHTA and CDR2 FQGNSA. This CDR3 has 14 residues. V was clipped by 5 bases and J by 6 bases; unmatched bases: 7. The chain's CDR3 is CASSARQGGQPQHF. CDR3 nucleotides: TGTGCCAGCAGCGCTAGACAGGGAGGTCAGCCCCAGCATTTT.

The V gene is TRBV7-9, the J gene TRBJ2-5; D is uncertain. The V gene's germline CDR1 is SEHNR and CDR2 FQNEAQ (reference sequence). Trimming shortened V by 6 bases and J by 5 bases, and 7 bases separated the two germline ends. This CDR3 comprises 11 residues. The DNA of the CDR3 is TGTGCCAGCAGAGAACGGGAGACCCAGTACTTC. This codes for CASRERETQYF.

The chain joins TRBV9 to TRBJ2-2; 8 nucleotides line up with TRBD2. The junction had 4 bases not matched to a gene; V was cut back by 0 bases and J by 6 bases. This CDR3 spans 15 amino acids. CDR1 and CDR2 from the germline V gene are SGDLS and YYNGEE. The CDR3 coding sequence is TGTGCCAGCAGCGTAGGGGTAGCGGGGCCCGGGGAGCTGTTTTTT. It is translated as CASSVGVAGPGELFF. Together with reference TRBV9 and TRBJ2-2, the CDR3 gives the full variable domain: DSGVTQTPKHLITATGQRVTLRCSPRSGDLSVYWYQQSLDQGLQFLIQYYNGEERAKGNILERFSAQQFPDLHSELNLSSLELGDSALYFCASSVGVAGPGELFFGEGSRLTVL.

This clone was observed a few times. The chain carries TRBV2 and TRBJ1-2, with 7 bases lining up with TRBD1. The germline CDR1 and CDR2 sequences are SNHLY and FYNNEI. The CDR3 totals 15 residues. V was pared by 11 bases and J by 2 bases, with 14 bases of the junction left unmatched. CDR3 in DNA: TGTGCCTGTAAAGGGAACAGGGGAAACAACTATGGCTACACCTTC. As protein: CACKGNRGNNYGYTF.

CDR3 coding DNA: TGTGCCAGTAGTCCCGAGGGACATCCGTATCAGCCCCAGCATTTT. Protein sequence: CASSPEGHPYQPQHF. The chain uses TRBV19 and TRBJ1-5; possible D gene TRBD1, 6 bases. The CDR3 runs 15 residues. V lost 5 bases, J lost 5 bases, and 16 bases lay in between. Germline CDR1 is LNHDA and CDR2 is SQIVND (reference sequence).

About this clone itself: One end of the junction varies from germline; a read error may be responsible. The chain combines TRBV15 with TRBJ1-5; D perhaps matches TRBD1 (6 bases). CDR3 length: 12 residues. Germline values: CDR1 LNHNV, CDR2 YYDKDF (reference sequence). The CDR3 region has the DNA TGTGCCACCAGCTCAGGGGATCAGCCCCGGCATTTT. Translating it yields CATSSGDQPRHF.

The rearrangement joins TRBV6-2 or TRBV6-3 to TRBJ1-2, with D possibly TRBD1 on 5 matching bases. The germline V gene encodes CDR1 MNHEY and CDR2 SVGEGT. The V gene lost 2 bases and the J gene lost 6 bases, with 16 bases spanning the gap. The CDR3 is 15 amino acids. The CDR3 loop reads CASSYTNPAGHGYTF. CDR3 DNA: TGTGCCAGCAGTTACACCAACCCCGCGGGACATGGCTACACCTTC.

This clone was recorded once. The CDR3 sequence is CASSFGQGRGYTF. The DNA for the CDR3 is TGTGCCAGCAGCTTTGGGCAGGGGCGAGGCTACACCTTC. The chain is built from TRBV7-2 and TRBJ1-2; D might be TRBD1 (6 bases). CDR1 is SGHTA, CDR2 FQGNSA, per germline. V dropped 3 bases and J dropped 8 bases, with 13 bases sitting between them. This CDR3 spans 13 amino acids.